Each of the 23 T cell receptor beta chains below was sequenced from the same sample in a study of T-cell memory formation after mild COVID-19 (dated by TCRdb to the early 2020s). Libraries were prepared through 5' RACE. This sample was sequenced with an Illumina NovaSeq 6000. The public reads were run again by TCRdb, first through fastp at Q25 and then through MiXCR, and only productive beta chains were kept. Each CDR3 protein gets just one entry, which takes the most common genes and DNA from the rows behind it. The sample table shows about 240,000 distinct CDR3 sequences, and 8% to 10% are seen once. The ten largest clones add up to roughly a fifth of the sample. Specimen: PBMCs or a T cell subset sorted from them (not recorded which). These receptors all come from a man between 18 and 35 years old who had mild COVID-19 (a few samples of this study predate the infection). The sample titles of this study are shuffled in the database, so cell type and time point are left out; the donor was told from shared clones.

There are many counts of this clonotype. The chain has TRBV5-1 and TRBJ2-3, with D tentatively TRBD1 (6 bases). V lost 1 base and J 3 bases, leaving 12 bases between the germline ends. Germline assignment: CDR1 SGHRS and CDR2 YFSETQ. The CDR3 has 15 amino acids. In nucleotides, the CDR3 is TGCGCCAGCAGCTTGTTTCCAGGGGAGACAGATACGCAGTATTTT. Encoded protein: CASSLFPGETDTQYF.

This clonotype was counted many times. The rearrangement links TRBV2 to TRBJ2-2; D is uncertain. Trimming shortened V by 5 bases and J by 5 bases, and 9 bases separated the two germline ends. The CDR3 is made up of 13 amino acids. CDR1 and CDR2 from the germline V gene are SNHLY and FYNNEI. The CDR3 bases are TGTGCCAGCAGTCTTCACAGAACCGGGGAGCTGTTTTTT. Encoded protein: CASSLHRTGELFF.

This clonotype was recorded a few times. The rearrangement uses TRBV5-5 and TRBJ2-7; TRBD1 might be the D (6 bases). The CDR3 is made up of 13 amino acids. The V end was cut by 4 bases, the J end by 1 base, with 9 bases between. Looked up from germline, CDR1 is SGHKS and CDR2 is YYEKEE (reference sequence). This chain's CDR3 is CASSITGSYEQYF. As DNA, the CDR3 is TGTGCCAGCAGCATCACAGGGTCCTACGAGCAGTACTTC.

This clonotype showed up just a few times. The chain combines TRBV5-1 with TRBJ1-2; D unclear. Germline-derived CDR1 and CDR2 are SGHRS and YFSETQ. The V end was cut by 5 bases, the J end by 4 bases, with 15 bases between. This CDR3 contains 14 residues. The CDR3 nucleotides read TGCGCCAGCAGTCACGGCACCCTGGTCTATGGCTACACCTTC. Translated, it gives CASSHGTLVYGYTF.

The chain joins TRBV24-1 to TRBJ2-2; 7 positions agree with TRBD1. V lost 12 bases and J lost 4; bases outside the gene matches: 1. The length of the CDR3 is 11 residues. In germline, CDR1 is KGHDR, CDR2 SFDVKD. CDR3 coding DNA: TGTGCCGCAGGGGGCACCGGGGAGCTGTTTTTT. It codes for CAAGGTGELFF.

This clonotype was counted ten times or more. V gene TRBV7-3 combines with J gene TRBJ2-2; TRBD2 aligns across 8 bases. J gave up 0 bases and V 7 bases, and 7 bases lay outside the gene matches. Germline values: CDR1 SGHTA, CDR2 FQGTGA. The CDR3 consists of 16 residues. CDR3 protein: CASKTIAGSNTGELFF. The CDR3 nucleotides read TGTGCCAGCAAGACCATAGCGGGGTCGAACACCGGGGAGCTGTTTTTT.

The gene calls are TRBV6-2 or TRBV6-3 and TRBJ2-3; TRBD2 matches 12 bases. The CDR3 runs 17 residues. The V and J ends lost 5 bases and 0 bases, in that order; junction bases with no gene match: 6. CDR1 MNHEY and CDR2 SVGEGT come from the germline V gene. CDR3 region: CASSPRLAGASTDTQYF. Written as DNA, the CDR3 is TGTGCCAGCAGTCCTCGACTAGCGGGGGCTAGCACAGATACGCAGTATTTT.

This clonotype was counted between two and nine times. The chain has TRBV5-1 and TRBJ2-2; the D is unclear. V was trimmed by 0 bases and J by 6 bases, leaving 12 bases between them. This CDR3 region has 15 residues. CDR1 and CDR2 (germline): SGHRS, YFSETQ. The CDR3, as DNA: TGCGCCAGCAGCTTGGAAAGCGCCGTCGCCGGGGAGCTGTTTTTT. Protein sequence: CASSLESAVAGELFF.

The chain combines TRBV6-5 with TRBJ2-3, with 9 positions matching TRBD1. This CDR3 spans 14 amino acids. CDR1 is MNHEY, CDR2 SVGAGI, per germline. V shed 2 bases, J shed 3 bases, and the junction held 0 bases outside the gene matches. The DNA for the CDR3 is TGTGCCAGCAGTTACGGGACAGGGACAGATACGCAGTATTTT. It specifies CASSYGTGTDTQYF.

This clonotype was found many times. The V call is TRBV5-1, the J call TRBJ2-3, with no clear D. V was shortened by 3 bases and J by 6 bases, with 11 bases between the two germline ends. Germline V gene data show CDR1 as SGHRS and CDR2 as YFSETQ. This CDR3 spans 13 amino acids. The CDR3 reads CASSSEAVDTQYF. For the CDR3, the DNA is TGCGCCAGCAGCTCCGAAGCCGTGGATACGCAGTATTTT.

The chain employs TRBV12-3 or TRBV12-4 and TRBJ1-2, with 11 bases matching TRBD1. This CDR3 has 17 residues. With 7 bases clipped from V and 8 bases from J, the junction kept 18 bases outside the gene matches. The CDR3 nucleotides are TGTGCCAGCAATGGGCCCGGGACAGGGGGGCGTTTGGGGGGCTACACCTTC. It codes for CASNGPGTGGRLGGYTF.

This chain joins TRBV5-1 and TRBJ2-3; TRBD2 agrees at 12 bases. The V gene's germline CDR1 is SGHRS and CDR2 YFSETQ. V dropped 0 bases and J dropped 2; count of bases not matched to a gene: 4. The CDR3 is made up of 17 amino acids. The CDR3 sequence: CASSLGLAGALTDTQYF. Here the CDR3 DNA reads TGCGCCAGCAGCTTGGGACTAGCGGGGGCCCTCACAGATACGCAGTATTTT.

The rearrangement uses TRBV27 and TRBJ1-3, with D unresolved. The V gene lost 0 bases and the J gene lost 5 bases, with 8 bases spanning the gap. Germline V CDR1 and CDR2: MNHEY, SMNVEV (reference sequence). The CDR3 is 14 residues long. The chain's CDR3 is CASSLSFPRNTIYF. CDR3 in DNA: TGTGCCAGCAGTTTATCGTTTCCGAGAAACACCATATATTTT.

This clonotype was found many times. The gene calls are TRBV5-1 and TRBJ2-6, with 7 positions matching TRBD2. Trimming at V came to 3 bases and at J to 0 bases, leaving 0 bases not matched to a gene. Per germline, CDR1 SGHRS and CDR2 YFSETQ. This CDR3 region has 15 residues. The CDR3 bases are TGCGCCAGCAGCTCGGGGGGCTCTGGGGCCAACGTCCTGACTTTC. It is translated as CASSSGGSGANVLTF.

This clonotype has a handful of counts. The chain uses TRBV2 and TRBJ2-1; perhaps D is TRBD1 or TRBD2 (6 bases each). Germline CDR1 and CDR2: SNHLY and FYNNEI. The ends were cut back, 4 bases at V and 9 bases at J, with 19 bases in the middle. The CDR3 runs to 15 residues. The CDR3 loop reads CASSVRRGTVGEQFF. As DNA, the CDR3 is TGTGCCAGCAGTGTACGGAGGGGGACTGTCGGTGAGCAGTTCTTC.

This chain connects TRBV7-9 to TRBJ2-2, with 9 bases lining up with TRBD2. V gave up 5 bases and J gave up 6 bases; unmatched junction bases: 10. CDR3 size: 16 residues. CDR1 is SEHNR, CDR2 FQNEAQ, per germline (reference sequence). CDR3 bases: TGTGCCAGCAGCATCCCGGGACTAGCAATATCCGGGGAGCTGTTTTTT. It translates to CASSIPGLAISGELFF.

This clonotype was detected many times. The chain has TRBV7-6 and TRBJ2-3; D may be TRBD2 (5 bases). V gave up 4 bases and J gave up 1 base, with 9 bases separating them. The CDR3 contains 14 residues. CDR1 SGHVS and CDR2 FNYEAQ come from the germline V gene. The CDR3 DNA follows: TGTGCCAGCAGCTCACTAGAGCGCACAGATACGCAGTATTTT. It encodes CASSSLERTDTQYF.

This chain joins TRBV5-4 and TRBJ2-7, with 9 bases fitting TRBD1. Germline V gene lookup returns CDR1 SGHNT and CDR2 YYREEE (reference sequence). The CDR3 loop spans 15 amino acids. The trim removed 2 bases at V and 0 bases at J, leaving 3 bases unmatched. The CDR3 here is CASSFLGQGSYEQYF. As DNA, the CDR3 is TGTGCCAGCAGCTTCCTGGGACAGGGCTCCTACGAGCAGTACTTC.

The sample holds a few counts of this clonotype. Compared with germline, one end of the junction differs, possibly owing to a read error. The CDR3 region has the DNA TGCGCCAGCAGCGAAGACAGGGCTGATGAGCAGTTCTTC. This translates into CASSEDRADEQFF. The chain has TRBV4-1 and TRBJ2-1; 7 bases are a match to TRBD1. CDR1 MGHRA and CDR2 YSYEKL come from the germline V gene. The CDR3 totals 13 residues.

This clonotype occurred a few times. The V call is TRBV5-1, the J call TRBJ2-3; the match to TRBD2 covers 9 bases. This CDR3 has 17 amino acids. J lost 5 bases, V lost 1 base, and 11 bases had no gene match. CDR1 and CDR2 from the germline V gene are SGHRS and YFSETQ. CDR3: CASSLTRGGAVVDTQYF. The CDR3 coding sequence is TGCGCCAGCAGCTTGACCCGCGGGGGGGCGGTTGTAGATACGCAGTATTTT. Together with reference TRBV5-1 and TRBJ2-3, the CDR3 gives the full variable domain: KAGVTQTPRYLIKTRGQQVTLSCSPISGHRSVSWYQQTPGQGLQFLFEYFSETQRNKGNFPGRFSGRQFSNSRSEMNVSTLELGDSALYLCASSLTRGGAVVDTQYFGPGTRLTVL.

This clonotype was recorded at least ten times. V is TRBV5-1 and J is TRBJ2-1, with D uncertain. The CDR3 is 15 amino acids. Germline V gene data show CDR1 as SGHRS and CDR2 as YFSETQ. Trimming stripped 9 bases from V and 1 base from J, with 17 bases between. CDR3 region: CATLRQALSYNEQFF. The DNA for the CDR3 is TGCGCCACCCTGAGGCAGGCTCTATCCTACAATGAGCAGTTCTTC.

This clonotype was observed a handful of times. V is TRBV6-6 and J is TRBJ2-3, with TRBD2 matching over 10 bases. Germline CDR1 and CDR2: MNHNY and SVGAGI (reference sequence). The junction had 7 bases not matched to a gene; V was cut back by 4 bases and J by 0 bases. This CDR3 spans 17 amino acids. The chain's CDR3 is CASSSRTSGASTDTQYF. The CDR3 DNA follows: TGTGCCAGCAGTTCCCGAACTAGCGGGGCTAGCACAGATACGCAGTATTTT.

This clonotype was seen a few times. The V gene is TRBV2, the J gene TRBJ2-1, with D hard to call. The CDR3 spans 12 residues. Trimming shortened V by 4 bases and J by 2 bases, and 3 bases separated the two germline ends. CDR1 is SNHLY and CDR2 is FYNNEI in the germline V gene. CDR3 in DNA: TGTGCCAGCAGTGCCACCTACAATGAGCAGTTCTTC. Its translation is CASSATYNEQFF.